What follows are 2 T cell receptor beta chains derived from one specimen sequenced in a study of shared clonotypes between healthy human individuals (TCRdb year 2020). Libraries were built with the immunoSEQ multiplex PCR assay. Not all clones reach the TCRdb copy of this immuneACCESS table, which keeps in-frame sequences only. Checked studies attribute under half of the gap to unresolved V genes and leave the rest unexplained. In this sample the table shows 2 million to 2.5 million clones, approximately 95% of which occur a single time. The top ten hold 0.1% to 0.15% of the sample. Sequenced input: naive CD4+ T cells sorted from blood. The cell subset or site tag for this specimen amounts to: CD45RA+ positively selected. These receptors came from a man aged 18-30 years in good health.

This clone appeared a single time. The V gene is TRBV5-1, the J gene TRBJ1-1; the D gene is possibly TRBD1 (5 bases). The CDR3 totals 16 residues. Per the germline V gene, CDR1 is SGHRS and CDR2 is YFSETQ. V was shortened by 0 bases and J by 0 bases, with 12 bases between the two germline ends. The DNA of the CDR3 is TGCGCCAGCAGCTTGGTCTTTGGGACCCTGAACACTGAAGCTTTCTTT. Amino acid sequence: CASSLVFGTLNTEAFF.

CDR3 coding DNA: TGTGCCAGCAGCGACCCGGGGGGTAGCGGGGGCGCAGATACGCAGTATTTT. Translation: CASSDPGGSGGADTQYF. The chain links TRBV5-4 to TRBJ2-3; 9 nucleotides match TRBD2. V was clipped by 4 bases and J by 4 bases; unmatched bases: 13. Germline lookup yields CDR1 SGHNT and CDR2 YYREEE (reference sequence). The CDR3 covers 17 residues.